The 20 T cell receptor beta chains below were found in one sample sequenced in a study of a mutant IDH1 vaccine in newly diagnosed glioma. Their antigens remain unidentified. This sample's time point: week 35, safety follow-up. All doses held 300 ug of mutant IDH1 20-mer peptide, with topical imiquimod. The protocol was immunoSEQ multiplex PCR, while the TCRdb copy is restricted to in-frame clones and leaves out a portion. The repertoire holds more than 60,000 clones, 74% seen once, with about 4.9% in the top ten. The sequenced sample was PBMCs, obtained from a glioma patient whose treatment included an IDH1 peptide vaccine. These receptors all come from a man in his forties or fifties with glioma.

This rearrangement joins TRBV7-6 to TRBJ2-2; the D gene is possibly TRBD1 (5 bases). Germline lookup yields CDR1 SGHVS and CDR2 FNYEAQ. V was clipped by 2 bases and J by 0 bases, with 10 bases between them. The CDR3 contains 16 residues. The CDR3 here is CASSLLPTANTGELFF. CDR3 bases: TGTGCCAGCAGCTTATTACCGACAGCGAACACCGGGGAGCTGTTTTTT.

CDR3 DNA: TGTGCCAGCAGCTTGGACAGGGACGAAAAGTACTTC. Translation: CASSLDRDEKYF. The chain uses TRBV7-9 and TRBJ2-7, with 8 bases that match TRBD1. Germline V CDR1 and CDR2: SEHNR, FQNEAQ (reference sequence). Losses at the gene ends were 3 bases for V and 11 bases for J; bases not matched to a gene: 6. This CDR3 comprises 12 residues.

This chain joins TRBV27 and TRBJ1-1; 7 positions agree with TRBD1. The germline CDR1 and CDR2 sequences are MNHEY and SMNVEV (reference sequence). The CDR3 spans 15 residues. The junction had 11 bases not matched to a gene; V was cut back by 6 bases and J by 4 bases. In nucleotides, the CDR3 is TGTGCCAGCAGACCCCGACAGGGCGTTGTCACTGAAGCTTTCTTT. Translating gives CASRPRQGVVTEAFF.

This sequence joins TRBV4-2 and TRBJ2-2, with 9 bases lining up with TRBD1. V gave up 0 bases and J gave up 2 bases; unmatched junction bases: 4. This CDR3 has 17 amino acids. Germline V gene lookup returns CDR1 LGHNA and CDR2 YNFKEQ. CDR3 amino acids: CASSQEDRGVNTGELFF. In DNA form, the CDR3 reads TGTGCCAGCAGCCAAGAGGACAGGGGCGTTAACACCGGGGAGCTGTTTTTT.

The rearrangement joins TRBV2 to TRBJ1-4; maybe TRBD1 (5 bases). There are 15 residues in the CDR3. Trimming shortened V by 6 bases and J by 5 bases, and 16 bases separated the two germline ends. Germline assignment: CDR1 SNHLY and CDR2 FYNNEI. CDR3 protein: CASRLTGGENEKLFF. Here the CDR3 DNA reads TGTGCCAGCAGACTCACGGGAGGGGAAAATGAAAAACTGTTTTTT.

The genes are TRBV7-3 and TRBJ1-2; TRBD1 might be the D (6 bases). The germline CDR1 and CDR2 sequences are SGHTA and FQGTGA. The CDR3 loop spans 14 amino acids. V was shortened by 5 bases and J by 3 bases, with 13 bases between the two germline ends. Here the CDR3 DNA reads TGTGCCAGCAGCCCTAGTTCAGGGGACTATGGCTACACCTTC. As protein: CASSPSSGDYGYTF.

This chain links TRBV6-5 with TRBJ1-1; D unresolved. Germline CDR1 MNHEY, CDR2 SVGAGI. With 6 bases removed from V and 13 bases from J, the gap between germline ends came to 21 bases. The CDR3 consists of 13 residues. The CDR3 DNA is TGTGCCAGCAGCCGGGGAACCGACACCGAAAATTTCTTT. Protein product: CASSRGTDTENFF.

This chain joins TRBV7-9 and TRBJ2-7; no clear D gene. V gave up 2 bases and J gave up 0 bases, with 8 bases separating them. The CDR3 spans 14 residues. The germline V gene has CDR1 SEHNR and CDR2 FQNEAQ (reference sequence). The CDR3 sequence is CASSLSERSYEQYF. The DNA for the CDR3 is TGTGCCAGCAGCTTATCGGAACGCTCCTACGAGCAGTACTTC.

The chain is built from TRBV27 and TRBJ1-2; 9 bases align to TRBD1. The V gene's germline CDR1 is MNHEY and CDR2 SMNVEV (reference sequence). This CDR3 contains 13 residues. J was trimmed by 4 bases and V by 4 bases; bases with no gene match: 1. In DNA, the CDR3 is TGTGCCAGCAGTTCACAGGGGGCCTATGGCTACACCTTC. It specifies CASSSQGAYGYTF.

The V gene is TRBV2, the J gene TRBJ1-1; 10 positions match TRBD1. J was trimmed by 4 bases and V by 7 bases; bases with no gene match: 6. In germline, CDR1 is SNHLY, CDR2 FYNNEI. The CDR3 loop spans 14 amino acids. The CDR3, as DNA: TGTGCCAGCACGGAGACAGGGGGCGTCACTGAAGCTTTCTTT. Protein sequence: CASTETGGVTEAFF.

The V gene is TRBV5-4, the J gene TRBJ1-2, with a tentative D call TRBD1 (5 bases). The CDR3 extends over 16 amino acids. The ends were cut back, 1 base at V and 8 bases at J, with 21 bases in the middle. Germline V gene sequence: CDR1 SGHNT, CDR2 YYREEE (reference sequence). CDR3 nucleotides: TGTGCCAGCAGCTTGACCTCAGGGCGGGGGACGAGGGGCTACACCTTC. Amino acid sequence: CASSLTSGRGTRGYTF.

This chain's CDR3 is CAWSVRFSGNTIYF. CDR3 coding DNA: TGTGCCTGGAGTGTACGTTTCTCTGGAAACACCATATATTTT. The V and J genes are TRBV30 and TRBJ1-3; unclear D gene. Germline CDR1 reads GTSNPN; CDR2 reads SVGIG (reference sequence). V lost 0 bases, J lost 0 bases, and 6 bases lay in between. The CDR3 runs 14 residues.

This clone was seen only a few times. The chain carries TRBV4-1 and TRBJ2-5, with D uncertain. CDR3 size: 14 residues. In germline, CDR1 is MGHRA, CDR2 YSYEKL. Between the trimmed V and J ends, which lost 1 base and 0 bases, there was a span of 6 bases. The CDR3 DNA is TGCGCCAGCAGCCAAGGACACGACCAAGAGACCCAGTACTTC. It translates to CASSQGHDQETQYF.

CDR3 in amino acids: CASSLGTGAPGNEQFF. DNA for the CDR3: TGCGCCAGCAGCTTGGGGACGGGGGCCCCGGGGAATGAGCAGTTCTTC. V is TRBV5-1 and J is TRBJ2-1; D could derive from TRBD1 or TRBD2 (6 bases each). The CDR3 totals 16 residues. V lost 0 bases to trimming and J lost 7 bases, with 17 bases between them. In germline, CDR1 is SGHRS, CDR2 YFSETQ.

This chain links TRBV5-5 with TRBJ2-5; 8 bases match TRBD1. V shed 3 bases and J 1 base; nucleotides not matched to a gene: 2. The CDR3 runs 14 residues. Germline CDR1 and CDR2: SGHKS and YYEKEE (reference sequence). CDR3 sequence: CASSWDRSQETQYF. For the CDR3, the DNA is TGTGCCAGCAGCTGGGACAGGAGCCAAGAGACCCAGTACTTC.

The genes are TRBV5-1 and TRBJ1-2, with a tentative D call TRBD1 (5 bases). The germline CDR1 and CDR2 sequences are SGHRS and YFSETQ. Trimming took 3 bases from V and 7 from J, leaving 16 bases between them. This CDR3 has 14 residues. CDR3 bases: TGCGCCAGCAGCTCTTCGGGGCCTTCATTTGGCTACACCTTC. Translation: CASSSSGPSFGYTF. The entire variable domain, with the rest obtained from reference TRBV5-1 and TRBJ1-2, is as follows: KAGVTQTPRYLIKTRGQQVTLSCSPISGHRSVSWYQQTPGQGLQFLFEYFSETQRNKGNFPGRFSGRQFSNSRSEMNVSTLELGDSALYLCASSSSGPSFGYTFGSGTRLTVV.

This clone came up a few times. The CDR3 region is CASSPRELQETQYF. CDR3 nucleotide sequence: TGTGCCAGCAGTCCTCGGGAGTTACAAGAGACCCAGTACTTC. V usage is TRBV2 and J usage is TRBJ2-5, with TRBD2 as a possible D gene (6 bases). The CDR3 covers 14 residues. Per germline, CDR1 SNHLY and CDR2 FYNNEI. With 5 bases removed from V and 2 bases from J, the gap between germline ends came to 12 bases. The variable domain in full, with the rest retrieved from reference TRBV2 and TRBJ2-5, is EPEVTQTPSHQVTQMGQEVILRCVPISNHLYFYWYRQILGQKVEFLVSFYNNEISEKSEIFDDQFSVERPDGSNFTLKIRSTKLEDSAMYFCASSPRELQETQYFGPGTRLLVL.

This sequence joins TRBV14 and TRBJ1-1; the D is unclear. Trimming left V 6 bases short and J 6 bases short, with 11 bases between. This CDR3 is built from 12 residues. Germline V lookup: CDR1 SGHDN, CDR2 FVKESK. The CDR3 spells CASSPGEAEAFF. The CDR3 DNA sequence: TGTGCCAGCAGTCCCGGGGAAGCTGAAGCTTTCTTT.

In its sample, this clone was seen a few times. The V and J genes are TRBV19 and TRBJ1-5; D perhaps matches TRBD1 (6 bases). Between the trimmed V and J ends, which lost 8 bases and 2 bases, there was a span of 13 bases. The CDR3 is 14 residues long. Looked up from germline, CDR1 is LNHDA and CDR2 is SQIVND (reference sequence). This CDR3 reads CASLARGGNQPQHF. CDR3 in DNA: TGTGCCAGTCTCGCCAGGGGCGGCAATCAGCCCCAGCATTTT.

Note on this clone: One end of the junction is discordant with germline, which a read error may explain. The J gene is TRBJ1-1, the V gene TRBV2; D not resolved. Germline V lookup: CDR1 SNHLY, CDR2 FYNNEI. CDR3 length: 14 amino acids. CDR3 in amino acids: CASSSKGRNAEAFF. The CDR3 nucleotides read TGTGCCAGCTCTTCTAAAGGCAGGAACGCTGAAGCTTTCTTT.